The T cell receptor (beta chain) described here comes from a study of molecular identifiers for immune sequencing clone quantification. TCRdb itself ran the PCR reads through MiXCR, one entry per CDR3 protein. The sample has hundreds of thousands of distinct CDR3 sequences; about 25% are singletons. Trimming stripped 7 bases from V and 4 bases from J, with 23 bases between. This CDR3 is 18 amino acids long. Germline V gene lookup returns CDR1 LNHDA and CDR2 SQIVND (reference sequence). This clonotype has only a few counts. Sequencing used naive CD8+ T cells from blood, with Jurkat cell RNA spiked in. Subset of the sample: FACS-sorted CD8+CD4-CCR7+CD45RA+ naive T cells. The source is a human donor in good health. Some libraries in this study had Jurkat cell RNA spiked in. This rearrangement joins TRBV19 to TRBJ2-6; D could derive from TRBD1 or TRBD2 (5 bases each). DNA of the CDR3: TGTGCCAGTATAGGTATTGCCAGGGAGTTCTCAGGGGCCAACGTCCTGACTTTC. Its protein product is CASIGIAREFSGANVLTF. Full variable domain (outside the CDR3, taken from reference TRBV19 and TRBJ2-6): DGGITQSPKYLFRKEGQNVTLSCEQNLNHDAMYWYRQDPGQGLRLIYYSQIVNDFQKGDIAEGYSVSREKKESFPLTVTSAQKNPTAFYLCASIGIAREFSGANVLTFGAGSRLTVL.